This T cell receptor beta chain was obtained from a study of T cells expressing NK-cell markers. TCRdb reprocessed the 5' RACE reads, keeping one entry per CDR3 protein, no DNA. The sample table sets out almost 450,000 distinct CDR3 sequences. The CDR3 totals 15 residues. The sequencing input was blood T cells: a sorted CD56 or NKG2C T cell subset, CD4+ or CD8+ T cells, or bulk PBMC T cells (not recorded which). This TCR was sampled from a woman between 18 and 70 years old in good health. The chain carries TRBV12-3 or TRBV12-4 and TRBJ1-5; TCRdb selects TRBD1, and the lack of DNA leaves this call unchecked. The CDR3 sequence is CASSFGAPDNQPQHF.